These T cell receptor beta chains were read from a single sample in a study of blood T cell repertoires in COVID-19. Measured with immunoSEQ multiplex PCR; TCRdb has only the in-frame clones, and not every one. The sample shows approximately 14,000 clones, less than 90% of them seen only once. Sequencing used peripheral blood. The receptor set was obtained from a middle-aged man with active or convalescent COVID-19. CDR3s include the opening cysteine and the closing phenylalanine or tryptophan. Each record gives: CDR3 protein, CDR3 DNA, clone size, D gene, J gene, V gene. A D gene is named only where the DNA matches it firmly. Size is stated for part of the rows, as once, few or many counts, or as a class when the clone is expanded.

CDR3aa: CASRTTGNTEAFF
CDR3nt: TGTGCCAGCAGAACGACAGGGAACACTGAAGCTTTCTTT
abundance: .
d_gene: .
j_gene: TRBJ1-1
v_gene: TRBV28

CDR3aa: CASRWTVSYEQYF
CDR3nt: TGTGCCAGCCGATGGACAGTCTCCTACGAGCAGTACTTC
abundance: .
d_gene: .
j_gene: TRBJ2-7
v_gene: TRBV6-6

CDR3aa: CSVDAVLAGPYNEQFF
CDR3nt: TGCAGCGTTGATGCGGTGTTAGCGGGGCCTTACAATGAGCAGTTCTTC
abundance: .
d_gene: TRBD2
j_gene: TRBJ2-1
v_gene: TRBV29-1

CDR3aa: CASSLDPPDRVSGANVLTF
CDR3nt: TGCGCCAGCAGCTTGGACCCTCCTGACAGGGTATCTGGGGCCAACGTCCTGACTTTC
abundance: .
d_gene: TRBD1
j_gene: TRBJ2-6
v_gene: TRBV5-1

CDR3aa: CASSPGEGKGGGSPLHF
CDR3nt: TGTGCCAGCAGCCCTGGGGAAGGAAAGGGAGGTGGGTCACCCCTCCACTTT
abundance: .
d_gene: .
j_gene: TRBJ1-6
v_gene: TRBV27

CDR3aa: CASSPGPGYNEQFF
CDR3nt: TGTGCCAGCAGCCCCGGCCCGGGGTACAATGAGCAGTTCTTC
abundance: .
d_gene: .
j_gene: TRBJ2-1
v_gene: TRBV5-6

CDR3aa: CSVYTGIPNQPQHF
CDR3nt: TGCAGCGTTTACACAGGGATCCCAAATCAGCCCCAGCATTTT
abundance: .
d_gene: .
j_gene: TRBJ1-5
v_gene: TRBV29-1

CDR3aa: CASSYRQGLNYGYTF
CDR3nt: TGTGCCAGCAGTTACCGACAGGGGTTGAACTATGGCTACACCTTC
abundance: .
d_gene: TRBD1
j_gene: TRBJ1-2
v_gene: TRBV6-6

CDR3aa: CASSLLLGGTEAFF
CDR3nt: TGCGCCAGCAGCTTGCTCCTAGGCGGCACTGAAGCTTTCTTT
abundance: .
d_gene: .
j_gene: TRBJ1-1
v_gene: TRBV5-1

CDR3aa: CASSSPSWDRVLLTLVNTQYF
CDR3nt: TGTGCCAGCAGTTCCCCATCTTGGGACAGGGTACTTCTGACCTTGGTAAATACGCAGTATTTT
abundance: .
d_gene: TRBD1
j_gene: TRBJ2-3
v_gene: TRBV27

CDR3aa: CASSSPGQGTGELFF
CDR3nt: TGTGCCAGCAGCTCTCCGGGACAGGGAACCGGGGAGCTGTTTTTT
abundance: few
d_gene: TRBD1
j_gene: TRBJ2-2
v_gene: TRBV5-4

CDR3aa: CASSLEGPFEQYF
CDR3nt: TGTGCCAGCAGCTTGGAGGGGCCCTTCGAGCAGTACTTC
abundance: .
d_gene: .
j_gene: TRBJ2-7
v_gene: TRBV7-2

CDR3aa: CASRTLNTGELFF
CDR3nt: TGTGCCAGCCGGACTCTTAACACCGGGGAGCTGTTTTTT
abundance: .
d_gene: .
j_gene: TRBJ2-2
v_gene: TRBV10-3

CDR3aa: CASSRGSGGPDEQFF
CDR3nt: TGTGCCAGCAGTCGCGGTAGCGGGGGGCCAGATGAGCAGTTCTTC
abundance: .
d_gene: TRBD2
j_gene: TRBJ2-1
v_gene: TRBV6-4

CDR3aa: CANRTSGAENPSYEQYF
CDR3nt: TGTGCCAACCGGACTAGCGGGGCGGAGAACCCGTCCTACGAGCAGTACTTC
abundance: .
d_gene: TRBD2
j_gene: TRBJ2-7
v_gene: TRBV28

CDR3aa: CASSLTGTGSVWTEAFF
CDR3nt: TGTGCCAGCAGCCTCACCGGGACAGGGTCGGTATGGACTGAAGCTTTCTTT
abundance: .
d_gene: TRBD1
j_gene: TRBJ1-1
v_gene: TRBV7-2

CDR3aa: CASSVFQGAAGELFF
CDR3nt: TGTGCCAGCAGCGTTTTCCAGGGGGCTGCCGGGGAGCTGTTTTTT
abundance: .
d_gene: TRBD1
j_gene: TRBJ2-2
v_gene: TRBV9

CDR3aa: CASSFRGLVGGIDEQFF
CDR3nt: TGCGCCAGCAGCTTTAGGGGTTTGGTAGGGGGAATCGATGAGCAGTTCTTC
abundance: .
d_gene: .
j_gene: TRBJ2-1
v_gene: TRBV5-1